These 20 T cell receptor beta chains came from one sample sequenced in a study of cytomegalovirus exposure and HLA in healthy donors. PCR primers comprised 60 Vbeta and 13 Jbeta primers. The data were produced by immunoSEQ multiplex PCR, yet TCRdb's version contains in-frame clones alone and is incomplete. Of 250,000 to 300,000 clones listed, 70% to 90% are singletons. The specimen sequenced was PBMCs. The source is a woman in her thirties or forties in good health and CMV-seropositive.

In this sample, this clone turned up many times. The V call is TRBV4-2, the J call TRBJ2-7, with 7 bases lining up with TRBD1. J was trimmed by 0 bases and V by 0 bases; bases with no gene match: 2. Germline-derived CDR1 and CDR2 are LGHNA and YNFKEQ. CDR3 length equals 15 residues. The CDR3 loop reads CASSQEDRSSYEQYF. As DNA, the CDR3 is TGTGCCAGCAGCCAAGAGGACAGGAGCTCCTACGAGCAGTACTTC.

The V gene is TRBV11-2, the J gene TRBJ2-2, with no clear D. The ends were cut back, 6 bases at V and 0 bases at J, with 11 bases in the middle. This CDR3 contains 15 residues. Germline lookup yields CDR1 SGHAT and CDR2 FQNNGV. CDR3 region: CASRLRNANTGELFF. The CDR3 nucleotides are TGTGCCAGCAGACTCAGGAACGCGAACACCGGGGAGCTGTTTTTT. The complete variable domain, with remaining parts taken from reference TRBV11-2 and TRBJ2-2, reads EAGVAQSPRYKIIEKRQSVAFWCNPISGHATLYWYQQILGQGPKLLIQFQNNGVVDDSQLPKDRFSAERLKGVDSTLKIQPAKLEDSAVYLCASRLRNANTGELFFGEGSRLTVL.

The chain couples TRBV28 to TRBJ1-1, with 7 bases fitting TRBD1. This CDR3 has 15 residues. In germline, CDR1 is MDHEN, CDR2 SYDVKM. V lost 5 bases, J lost 4 bases, and 10 bases stayed unmatched. CDR3 sequence reads: CASSGSGTASTEAFF. Written as DNA, the CDR3 is TGTGCCAGCAGTGGTTCCGGGACAGCCAGCACTGAAGCTTTCTTT.

V is TRBV5-1 and J is TRBJ1-4; D is unresolved. This CDR3 is 14 amino acids long. The germline V and J ends were trimmed by 3 bases and 0 bases, with 6 bases remaining between them. CDR1 and CDR2 (germline): SGHRS, YFSETQ. The CDR3 DNA sequence: TGCGCCAGCAGCTCCGGGTCAACTAATGAAAAACTGTTTTTT. Residues: CASSSGSTNEKLFF.

This clone has a single count. This chain links TRBV7-2 with TRBJ1-4, with D perhaps matching TRBD1 (5 bases). The germline V gene encodes CDR1 SGHTA and CDR2 FQGNSA. The V end was cut by 7 bases, the J end by 7 bases, with 19 bases between. This CDR3 is built from 15 residues. In DNA, the CDR3 is TGTGCCAGCACCAGTCGGGGGACTCGGGGTGAAAAACTGTTTTTT. Amino acids: CASTSRGTRGEKLFF.

CDR3 loop: CASSLDGSGRTDTQYF. The CDR3 bases are TGTGCCAGCAGCTTAGATGGTAGCGGGAGGACAGATACGCAGTATTTT. The chain couples TRBV11-2 to TRBJ2-3; 10 bases are a match to TRBD2. Looked up from germline, CDR1 is SGHAT and CDR2 is FQNNGV. CDR3 size: 16 residues. V was pared by 0 bases and J by 3 bases, with 3 bases of the junction left unmatched.

This clone has a single count. The chain is built from TRBV30 and TRBJ1-2, with 7 bases identical to TRBD1. Germline V gives CDR1 GTSNPN, CDR2 SVGIG (reference sequence). This CDR3 is built from 11 residues. Germline trimming cut 2 bases from V and 8 bases from J; bases unmatched to any gene: 2. CDR3 amino acids: CAWSKGAGYTF. As DNA, the CDR3 is TGTGCCTGGAGTAAGGGGGCCGGCTACACCTTC.

The V gene is TRBV5-1, the J gene TRBJ2-5; D might be TRBD2 (5 bases). The CDR3 is 14 residues long. Trimming left V 7 bases short and J 3 bases short, with 16 bases between. CDR1 and CDR2 (germline): SGHRS, YFSETQ. The CDR3 DNA follows: TGCGCCAGCTCCCCGGAGGTTCCTAAAGAGACCCAGTACTTC. Its protein is CASSPEVPKETQYF.

Turning to this clone: At one of its ends the junction is not consistent with the germline gene, which may arise from a read error. The sample has other DNA sequences that encode this CDR3 too. This chain links TRBV2 with TRBJ1-5; TRBD1 matches at 9 bases. This CDR3 comprises 14 residues. The germline V gene has CDR1 SNHLY and CDR2 FYNNEI. CDR3 amino acids: CASSPQGAGQPQHF. The CDR3 DNA reads TGTGCTAGCAGTCCACAGGGGGCAGGGCAGCCCCAGCATTTT.

The rearrangement uses TRBV13 and TRBJ1-1; 10 bases align to TRBD1. The ends lost 1 base at V and 9 bases at J; junction bases unmatched: 8. CDR1 is PRHDT and CDR2 is FYEKMQ in the germline V gene (reference sequence). The CDR3 runs 15 residues. The CDR3 protein is CASSLALGTGAKAFF. CDR3 nucleotides: TGTGCCAGCAGCTTAGCATTGGGGACAGGGGCCAAAGCTTTCTTT.

In nucleotides, the CDR3 is TGTGCCAGCAGCGTAGGGACAGCGGATTCACCCCTCCACTTT. Translation gives CASSVGTADSPLHF. The rearrangement links TRBV9 to TRBJ1-6; D perhaps matches TRBD1 (6 bases). The CDR3 spans 14 residues. CDR1 SGDLS and CDR2 YYNGEE come from the germline V gene. Trimming pared 0 bases from V and 8 bases from J, leaving 9 bases between.

This chain links TRBV28 with TRBJ1-4; TRBD1 agrees at 9 bases. The CDR3 loop spans 16 amino acids. V lost 7 bases, J lost 0 bases, and 6 bases stayed unmatched. The V gene's germline CDR1 is MDHEN and CDR2 SYDVKM. The CDR3 protein is CASNHRGRSTNEKLFF. For the CDR3, the DNA is TGTGCCAGCAATCACAGGGGGCGATCAACTAATGAAAAACTGTTTTTT.

This clone was picked up a small number of times. The rearrangement uses TRBV14 and TRBJ1-3; D ambiguous. Trimming stripped 0 bases from V and 0 bases from J, with 15 bases between. CDR3 size: 18 residues. CDR1 is SGHDN, CDR2 FVKESK, per germline. The CDR3 nucleotides are TGTGCCAGCAGCCAAGATCGGAGGGTCTTCACCTCTGGAAACACCATATATTTT. It translates to CASSQDRRVFTSGNTIYF.

This chain uses TRBV9 with TRBJ2-1; TRBD2 aligns across 8 bases. The germline CDR1 and CDR2 sequences are SGDLS and YYNGEE. CDR3 size: 14 residues. V lost 1 base and J lost 8; bases outside the gene matches: 5. The CDR3 coding sequence is TGTGCCAGCAGCGTACTGGCGGGAGGATATGAGCAGTTCTTC. Amino acids: CASSVLAGGYEQFF.

V usage is TRBV6-1 and J usage is TRBJ2-1; 7 bases align to TRBD2. CDR3 length equals 13 residues. Germline V gives CDR1 MNHNS, CDR2 SASEGT. The junction had 7 bases not matched to a gene; V was cut back by 0 bases and J by 14 bases. In DNA, the CDR3 is TGTGCCAGCAGTGAAGCGCAGGGCGGGAGCAAGTTCTTC. Protein sequence: CASSEAQGGSKFF.

The rearrangement joins TRBV14 to TRBJ1-1; D gene unclear. Trimming cost V 0 bases and J 11 bases, with 10 bases left between them. Germline V gene data show CDR1 as SGHDN and CDR2 as FVKESK. The CDR3 loop spans 12 amino acids. In DNA, the CDR3 is TGTGCCAGCAGCCAAGATGGGCTGTGGGCTTTCTTT. Translation: CASSQDGLWAFF.

The rearrangement links TRBV14 to TRBJ2-1, with D hard to call. V was cut by 4 bases and J by 7 bases, with 8 bases left in between. The CDR3 length is 12 residues. Germline CDR1 is SGHDN and CDR2 is FVKESK. CDR3: CASSRFANEQFF. The CDR3 coding sequence is TGTGCCAGCAGCCGTTTTGCGAATGAGCAGTTCTTC.

The chain couples TRBV29-1 to TRBJ2-2, with 7 bases matching TRBD1. The germline CDR1 and CDR2 sequences are SQVTM and ANQGSEA. The ends lost 5 bases at V and 7 bases at J; junction bases unmatched: 13. The CDR3 runs to 15 residues. CDR3 loop: CSVYTRQGGIGELFF. CDR3 nucleotides: TGCAGCGTTTATACTCGACAGGGCGGTATCGGGGAGCTGTTTTTT.

The chain recombines TRBV28 with TRBJ1-5; perhaps TRBD1 as D (6 bases). The CDR3 sequence is 12 residues long. Between the trimmed V and J ends, which lost 6 bases and 5 bases, there was a span of 8 bases. Germline CDR1 reads MDHEN; CDR2 reads SYDVKM. The CDR3 bases are TGTGCCAGCAGAGGGGGTTATCAGCCCCAGCATTTT. It is translated as CASRGGYQPQHF.

The genes are TRBV4-2 and TRBJ2-7; 8 positions agree with TRBD1. J lost 5 bases, V lost 0 bases, and 9 bases had no gene match. The germline gives CDR1 LGHNA, CDR2 YNFKEQ. The CDR3 runs to 16 residues. In DNA form, the CDR3 reads TGTGCCAGCAGCCAAGAGTGGTCAGGGGGCTTCCACGAGCAGTACTTC. Translation gives CASSQEWSGGFHEQYF.